This passage covers 10 T cell receptor beta chains from one sample sequenced in a study of cytomegalovirus exposure and HLA in healthy donors. This PCR relied on a set of 60 Vbeta primers and 13 Jbeta primers. Generated by immunoSEQ multiplex PCR, the TCRdb table keeps only in-frame clones and is missing some. Seen here are around 140,000 clones, about two thirds observed once, and the top ten hold 2% to 2.5%. Sequences were obtained from PBMCs. Receptors originate from a woman aged 40 to 55 in good health and CMV-seronegative.

The chain recombines TRBV7-9 with TRBJ2-7, with 9 bases identical to TRBD1. Germline CDR1 is SEHNR and CDR2 is FQNEAQ (reference sequence). CDR3 size: 17 residues. The V segment lost 0 bases and the J segment 5 bases; nucleotides outside the gene matches: 11. CDR3 in amino acids: CASSLAPPGGQGHEQYF. CDR3 bases: TGTGCCAGCAGCTTAGCGCCACCAGGGGGACAGGGCCACGAGCAGTACTTC.

The rearrangement uses TRBV28 and TRBJ1-1; 9 bases match TRBD1. CDR1 and CDR2 from the germline V gene are MDHEN and SYDVKM. CDR3 size: 15 residues. V shed 3 bases, J shed 2 bases, and the junction held 4 bases outside the gene matches. Here the CDR3 DNA reads TGTGCCAGCAGTTTGCGGGACAGGGTAAACACTGAAGCTTTCTTT. It specifies CASSLRDRVNTEAFF. The whole variable domain, filled in from reference TRBV28 and TRBJ1-1, reads DVKVTQSSRYLVKRTGEKVFLECVQDMDHENMFWYRQDPGLGLRLIYFSYDVKMKEKGDIPEGYSVSREKKERFSLILESASTNQTSMYLCASSLRDRVNTEAFFGQGTRLTVV.

This clone has a handful of counts. The chain combines TRBV6-1 with TRBJ2-4, with a weak D call TRBD1 (6 bases). This CDR3 has 15 residues. Trimming took off 8 bases at V and 1 base at J, with 15 bases between the two ends. Germline V gene data show CDR1 as MNHNS and CDR2 as SASEGT. The chain's CDR3 is CASAVGGIAKNIQYF. CDR3 DNA sequence: TGTGCCAGCGCTGTAGGGGGTATTGCCAAAAACATTCAGTACTTC.

The J gene is TRBJ2-7, the V gene TRBV15; TRBD2 aligns across 7 bases. Trimming at V came to 5 bases and at J to 4 bases, leaving 5 bases not matched to a gene. The V gene's germline CDR1 is LNHNV and CDR2 YYDKDF (reference sequence). This CDR3 spans 13 amino acids. In DNA form, the CDR3 reads TGTGCCACCAGCGAAGCGGGGAGGTACGAGCAGTACTTC. Translation: CATSEAGRYEQYF. Looking up the rest from reference TRBV15 and TRBJ2-7 gives the full variable domain: DAMVIQNPRYQVTQFGKPVTLSCSQTLNHNVMYWYQQKSSQAPKLLFHYYDKDFNNEADTPDNFQSRRPNTSFCFLDIRSPGLGDTAMYLCATSEAGRYEQYFGPGTRLTVT.

The chain combines TRBV5-1 with TRBJ2-7; no clear D. Looked up from germline, CDR1 is SGHRS and CDR2 is YFSETQ. The V end was cut by 0 bases, the J end by 0 bases, with 13 bases between. This CDR3 contains 16 residues. The CDR3 protein is CASSLGGSRSSYEQYF. CDR3 coding DNA: TGCGCCAGCAGCTTGGGAGGTAGCCGAAGCTCCTACGAGCAGTACTTC.

This sequence joins TRBV7-9 and TRBJ1-1; maybe TRBD1 (5 bases). V was shortened by 4 bases and J by 4 bases, with 16 bases between the two germline ends. Germline assignment: CDR1 SEHNR and CDR2 FQNEAQ (reference sequence). CDR3 length: 15 residues. The CDR3 is CASSSRDSGFTEAFF. The CDR3 DNA sequence: TGTGCCAGCAGCTCCAGGGATTCAGGGTTCACTGAAGCTTTCTTT.

The V and J genes are TRBV28 and TRBJ1-2; perhaps TRBD1 as D (6 bases). Germline V CDR1 and CDR2: MDHEN, SYDVKM. Trimming removed 6 bases at V and 4 bases at J, with 18 bases between. The CDR3 is 15 amino acids. The CDR3 DNA follows: TGTGCCAGCAGGGGTGAAGACAGGCCCGGCTATGGCTACACCTTC. It specifies CASRGEDRPGYGYTF.

This clone has just a few counts. The same CDR3 also results from other DNA sequences found in this sample. This chain connects TRBV7-2 to TRBJ2-1; TRBD2 might be the D (6 bases). Germline assignment: CDR1 SGHTA and CDR2 FQGNSA. The CDR3 length is 13 residues. Trimming left V 1 base short and J 7 bases short, with 8 bases between. CDR3 in amino acids: CASSLGGENEQFF. CDR3 DNA: TGTGCCAGCAGCTTAGGGGGGGAAAATGAGCAGTTCTTC.

This sequence joins TRBV5-8 and TRBJ1-4; possible D gene TRBD1, 6 bases. V dropped 0 bases and J dropped 6 bases, with 27 bases sitting between them. Germline CDR1 SGHTS, CDR2 YDEGEE. The CDR3 runs 20 residues. The CDR3 DNA follows: TGTGCCAGCAGCTTGGACTTGCCCGGGACAACGCCTACAGAAGATGAAAAACTGTTTTTT. The encoded protein is CASSLDLPGTTPTEDEKLFF. The full variable domain, in which reference TRBV5-8 and TRBJ1-4 provide the parts outside the CDR3, is EAGVTQSPTHLIKTRGQQATLRCSPISGHTSVYWYQQALGLGLQFLLWYDEGEERNRGNFPPRFSGRQFPNYSSELNVNALELEDSALYLCASSLDLPGTTPTEDEKLFFGSGTQLSVL.

This chain connects TRBV11-1 to TRBJ2-1, with 7 positions matching TRBD2. V trimming: 4 bases; J trimming: 9 bases; junction bases outside the gene matches: 12. The CDR3 runs to 15 residues. Per the germline V gene, CDR1 is SGHAT and CDR2 is FQDESV (reference sequence). CDR3 loop: CASSSTVRVAGEQFF. In DNA form, the CDR3 reads TGTGCCAGCAGCTCCACAGTTAGGGTAGCGGGTGAGCAGTTCTTC. The full variable domain, its missing parts supplied by reference TRBV11-1 and TRBJ2-1, is EAEVAQSPRYKITEKSQAVAFWCDPISGHATLYWYRQILGQGPELLVQFQDESVVDDSQLPKDRFSAERLKGVDSTLKIQPAELGDSAMYLCASSSTVRVAGEQFFGPGTRLTVL.